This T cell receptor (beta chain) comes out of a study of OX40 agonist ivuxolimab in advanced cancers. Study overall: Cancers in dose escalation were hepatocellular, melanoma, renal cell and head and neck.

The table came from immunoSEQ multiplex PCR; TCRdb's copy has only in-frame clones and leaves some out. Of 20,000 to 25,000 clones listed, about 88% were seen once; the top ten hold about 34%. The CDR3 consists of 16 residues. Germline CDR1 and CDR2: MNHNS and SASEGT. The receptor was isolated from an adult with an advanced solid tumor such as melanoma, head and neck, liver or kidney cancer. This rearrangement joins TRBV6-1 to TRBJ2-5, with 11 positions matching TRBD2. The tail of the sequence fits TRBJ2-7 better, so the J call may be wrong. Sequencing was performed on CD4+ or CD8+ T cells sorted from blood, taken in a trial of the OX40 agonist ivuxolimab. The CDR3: CASSETSGRRRYEQYF. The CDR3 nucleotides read TGTGCCAGCAGCGAAACTAGCGGGAGACGACGGTACGAGCAGTACTTC.